Included here is one T cell receptor (beta chain) sequence, with context. Its antigen specificity is not known. No much larger clone is present one base from it, and per-base qualities are unavailable. This record belongs to a study of blood T cell repertoires in COVID-19 (dated by TCRdb to the early 2020s). Study-wide context: Collaborator samples came from the United States, Italy and Spain and covered acute and convalescent phases of COVID-19. The prospective study material was composed of cDNA or gDNA derived from T cells, B-cell-depleted T cells, or PBMCs. Subjects who had been exposed to COVID-19, were actively infected with it, or had recovered from it provided the deeply sampled blood TCRbeta repertoires that made up the dataset. The repertoires were made available in a free public database intended to serve as a resource for research on the immune response to SARS-CoV-2. The samples were drawn from two sources: the first 160 participants of the ongoing ImmuneRACE study, and 1,254 subjects contributed by 6 global collaborators. Sample metadata almost always included a de-identified subject ID, COVID-19 status, age in years and sex. Where available, HLA class I and class II types were taken from metadata supplied by the sample provider and were not determined by assay-based typing. Results the study describes overall, beyond this receptor: The quantity of clinical and demographic metadata differed by source and by participant and was supplied without curation.

Participants in the prospective study were aged roughly 18 to 100 years, lived in under 30 United States geographic areas, and enrolled through a virtual design. Cohort assignment in the prospective study relied on participant-reported clinical history from a screening survey and a study questionnaire. For ImmuneRACE Cohort 3, a participant was defined as recovered based on two consecutive negative NP/OP PCR tests, clearance by a healthcare professional, or resolution of symptoms. Mobile phlebotomists in the prospective study collected whole blood, serum and a nasopharyngeal or oropharyngeal swab from every participant. Participants in the prospective study had the option to provide additional blood draws and questionnaires over a 2-month period. Before DNA extraction, blood samples from the prospective study were shipped at room temperature or frozen. The germline V gene (reference sequence) supplies CDR1 MNHEY and CDR2 SMNVEV. V is clipped by 3 bases and J by 0 bases, and the sequence between their germline boundaries is 8 bases long. From the cysteine up to the phenylalanine, the CDR3 has a length of 14 residues. This entry keeps only the CDR3 DNA: 42 bases, framed from base 1.

TCRbeta CDR3 regions were amplified from genomic DNA using the immunoSEQ Assay, a bias-controlled multiplex PCR. The study's own analysis went as follows. The number of nucleated cells in each sample was estimated by amplification of reference gene primers within the assay. To quantify the absolute abundance of each unique TCRbeta CDR3 rearrangement, sequence reads were collapsed and filtered. For each sample, productive Simpson clonality was calculated by taking the square root of Simpson's diversity index across productive rearrangements. In its TCRdb copy, this immuneACCESS table keeps in-frame sequences only and misses some clones. Where compared with another copy, unresolved V genes explain less than half of these, and the others have no known cause. That table supplies the V and J calls and clone size; D and trimming were determined from the DNA. This sample is represented by 170,000 or so clones; roughly 85% of them were singletons. The biggest ten clones account for about 6.3% of the sample.

The sequencing input was PBMCs or T cells enriched from blood (not recorded which). Recombination connected TRBV27 to TRBJ1-2; the D gene cannot be resolved reliably. The TCR sequence derives from a man aged 35-49 years who had recovered from COVID-19. The CDR3 protein: CASSLGRANYGYTF. The DNA is TGTGCCAGCAGTTTGGGGAGAGCTAACTATGGCTACACCTTC.